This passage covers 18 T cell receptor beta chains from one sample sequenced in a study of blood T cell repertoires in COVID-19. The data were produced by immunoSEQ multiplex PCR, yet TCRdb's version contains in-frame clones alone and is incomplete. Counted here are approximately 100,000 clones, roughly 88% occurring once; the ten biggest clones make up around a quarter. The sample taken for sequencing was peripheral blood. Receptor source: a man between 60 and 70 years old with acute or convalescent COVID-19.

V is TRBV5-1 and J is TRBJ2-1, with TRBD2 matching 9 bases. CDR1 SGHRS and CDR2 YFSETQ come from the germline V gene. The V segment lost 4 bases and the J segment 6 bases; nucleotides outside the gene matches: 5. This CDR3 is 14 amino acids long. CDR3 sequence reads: CASSLPTSGNEQFF. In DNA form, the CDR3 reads TGCGCCAGCAGCCTCCCGACTAGCGGCAATGAGCAGTTCTTC.

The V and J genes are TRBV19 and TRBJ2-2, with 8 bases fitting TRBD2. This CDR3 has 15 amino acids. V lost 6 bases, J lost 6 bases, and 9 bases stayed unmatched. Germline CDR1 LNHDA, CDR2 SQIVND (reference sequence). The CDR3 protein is CASSTGTSPAGELFF. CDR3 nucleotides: TGTGCCAGTAGCACCGGGACTAGTCCCGCCGGGGAGCTGTTTTTT.

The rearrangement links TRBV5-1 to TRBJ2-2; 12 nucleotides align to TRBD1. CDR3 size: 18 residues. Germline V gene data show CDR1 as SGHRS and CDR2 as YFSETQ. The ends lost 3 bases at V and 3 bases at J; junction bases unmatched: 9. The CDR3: CASSSPGTGGGHTGELFF. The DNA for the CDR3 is TGCGCCAGCAGCTCCCCCGGGACAGGGGGCGGGCACACCGGGGAGCTGTTTTTT.

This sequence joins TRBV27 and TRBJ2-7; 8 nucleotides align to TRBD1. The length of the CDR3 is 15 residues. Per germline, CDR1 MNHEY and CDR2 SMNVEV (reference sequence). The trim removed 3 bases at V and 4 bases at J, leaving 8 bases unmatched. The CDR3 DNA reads TGTGCCAGCAGTTTGGCCCCAGGGGGCGGGTACGAGCAGTACTTC. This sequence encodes CASSLAPGGGYEQYF.

The CDR3 nucleotides read TGTGCCACTCGTCGGCGGGTACAGGGTCTTACTTTGTCGGACTCACCCCTCCACTTT. This encodes CATRRRVQGLTLSDSPLHF. The rearrangement joins TRBV24-1 to TRBJ1-6, with D tentatively TRBD1 (6 bases). CDR3 length equals 19 residues. CDR1 is KGHDR and CDR2 is SFDVKD in the germline V gene. V lost 10 bases and J lost 10, with 34 bases in between.

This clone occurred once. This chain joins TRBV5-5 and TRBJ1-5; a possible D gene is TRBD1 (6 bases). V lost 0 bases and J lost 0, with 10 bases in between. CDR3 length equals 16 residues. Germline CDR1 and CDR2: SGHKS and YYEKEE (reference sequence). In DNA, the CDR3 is TGTGCCAGCAGCTTGGAAGGGGGGGATAGCAATCAGCCCCAGCATTTT. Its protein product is CASSLEGGDSNQPQHF.

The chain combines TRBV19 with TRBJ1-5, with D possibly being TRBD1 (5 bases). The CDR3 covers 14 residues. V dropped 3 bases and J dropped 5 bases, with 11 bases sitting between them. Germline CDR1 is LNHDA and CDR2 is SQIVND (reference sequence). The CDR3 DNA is TGTGCCAGTAGTATTTGGACACGAGATCAGCCCCAGCATTTT. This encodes CASSIWTRDQPQHF.

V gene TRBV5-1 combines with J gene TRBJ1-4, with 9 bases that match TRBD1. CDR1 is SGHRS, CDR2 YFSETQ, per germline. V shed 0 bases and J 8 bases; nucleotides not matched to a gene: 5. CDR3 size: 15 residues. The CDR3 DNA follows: TGCGCCAGCAGCTTGGAAGGGACAGGGAGAGAAAAACTGTTTTTT. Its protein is CASSLEGTGREKLFF.

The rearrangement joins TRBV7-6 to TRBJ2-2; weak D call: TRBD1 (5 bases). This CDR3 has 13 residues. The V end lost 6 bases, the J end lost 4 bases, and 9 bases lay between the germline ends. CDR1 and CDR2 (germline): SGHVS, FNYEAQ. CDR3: CASRGLSTGELFF. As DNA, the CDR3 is TGTGCCAGCAGGGGGCTAAGCACCGGGGAGCTGTTTTTT.

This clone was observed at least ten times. This chain's CDR3 is CASSLGTSGANEQFF. CDR3 DNA: TGTGCCAGCAGTCTGGGGACTAGCGGGGCCAATGAGCAGTTCTTC. The chain uses TRBV6-2 or TRBV6-3 and TRBJ2-1, with 13 nucleotides matching TRBD2. Germline CDR1 reads MNHEY; CDR2 reads SVGEGT. The junction had 4 bases not matched to a gene; V was cut back by 5 bases and J by 6 bases. The CDR3 is made up of 15 amino acids.

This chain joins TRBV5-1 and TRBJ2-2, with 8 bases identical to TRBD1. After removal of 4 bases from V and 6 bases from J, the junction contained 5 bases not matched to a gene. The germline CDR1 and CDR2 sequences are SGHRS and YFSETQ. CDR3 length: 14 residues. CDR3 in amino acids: CASSPDREAGELFF. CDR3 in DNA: TGCGCCAGCAGCCCGGACAGGGAAGCCGGGGAGCTGTTTTTT.

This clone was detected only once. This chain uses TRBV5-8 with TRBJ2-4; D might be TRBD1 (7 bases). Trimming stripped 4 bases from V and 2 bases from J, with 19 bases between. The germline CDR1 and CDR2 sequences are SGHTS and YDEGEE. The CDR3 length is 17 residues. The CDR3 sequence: CASSPARGAHSKNIQYF. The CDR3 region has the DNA TGTGCCAGCAGCCCGGCCAGGGGGGCCCATTCCAAAAACATTCAGTACTTC.

CDR3 nucleotide sequence: TGTGCCAGCAGGCCGAGGGCCGGACAGGGGGCGCGGGGCTATGGCTACACCTTC. It translates to CASRPRAGQGARGYGYTF. V is TRBV28 and J is TRBJ1-2; 11 bases align to TRBD1. With V trimmed by 6 bases and J by 4 bases, 16 bases remained unmatched. Looked up from germline, CDR1 is MDHEN and CDR2 is SYDVKM. The CDR3 loop spans 18 amino acids.

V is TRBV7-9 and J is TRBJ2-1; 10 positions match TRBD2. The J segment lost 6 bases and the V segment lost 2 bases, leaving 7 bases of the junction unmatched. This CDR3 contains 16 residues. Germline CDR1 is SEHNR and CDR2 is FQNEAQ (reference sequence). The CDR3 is CASSLKVSGGANEQFF. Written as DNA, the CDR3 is TGTGCCAGCAGCTTAAAAGTGAGCGGGGGGGCCAATGAGCAGTTCTTC.

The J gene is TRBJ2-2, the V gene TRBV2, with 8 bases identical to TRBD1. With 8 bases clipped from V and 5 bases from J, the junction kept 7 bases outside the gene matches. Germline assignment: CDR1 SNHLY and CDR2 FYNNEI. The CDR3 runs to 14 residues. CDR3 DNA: TGTGCCAGCCGGACAGGGAAGATGACCGGGGAGCTGTTTTTT. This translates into CASRTGKMTGELFF.

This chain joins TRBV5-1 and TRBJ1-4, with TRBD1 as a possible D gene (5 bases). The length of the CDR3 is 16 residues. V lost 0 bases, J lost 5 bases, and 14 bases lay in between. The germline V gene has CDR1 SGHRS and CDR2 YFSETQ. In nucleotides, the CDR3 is TGCGCCAGCAGCTTGGCCGGTGGCAGGGAAAATGAAAAACTGTTTTTT. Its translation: CASSLAGGRENEKLFF.

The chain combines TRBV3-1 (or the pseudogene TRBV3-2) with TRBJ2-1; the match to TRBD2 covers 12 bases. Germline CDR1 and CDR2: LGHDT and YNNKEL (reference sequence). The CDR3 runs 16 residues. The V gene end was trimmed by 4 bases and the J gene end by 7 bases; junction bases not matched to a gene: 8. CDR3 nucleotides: TGTGCCAGCAGCCGGTCACTAGCGGGGGGAGGGAATGAGCAGTTCTTC. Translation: CASSRSLAGGGNEQFF.

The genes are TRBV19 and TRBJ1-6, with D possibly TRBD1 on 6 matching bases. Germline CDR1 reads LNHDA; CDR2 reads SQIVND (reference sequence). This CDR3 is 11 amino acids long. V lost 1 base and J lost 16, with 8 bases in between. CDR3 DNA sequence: TGTGCCAGTAGTATAGGACAGGTTCTCCACTTT. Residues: CASSIGQVLHF. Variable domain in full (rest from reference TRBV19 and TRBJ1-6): DGGITQSPKYLFRKEGQNVTLSCEQNLNHDAMYWYRQDPGQGLRLIYYSQIVNDFQKGDIAEGYSVSREKKESFPLTVTSAQKNPTAFYLCASSIGQVLHFGNGTRLTVT.